The 2 T cell receptor beta chains presented below share a single source sample, sequenced in a study of cytomegalovirus exposure and HLA in healthy donors (dated by TCRdb to the late 2010s). The library was produced with the immunoSEQ multiplex PCR assay. The source is immuneACCESS, and TCRdb retained only in-frame sequences with V and J called. Part of the clones is not carried over; for the studies checked, unresolved V genes explain less than half of this, and the remainder is unexplained. The sample table shows around 400,000 clones, and 80% to 90% are seen once. The ten largest account for roughly 0.8% of the sample. Sample: PBMCs. These TCRs come from a woman younger than 30 in good health and CMV-seronegative.

V usage is TRBV19 and J usage is TRBJ2-3; tentative D call: TRBD2 (5 bases). Trimming took off 5 bases at V and 2 bases at J, with 17 bases between the two ends. CDR1 and CDR2 from the germline V gene are LNHDA and SQIVND (reference sequence). This CDR3 spans 16 amino acids. CDR3: CASSPTPPGFTDTQYF. The CDR3 nucleotides are TGTGCCAGTAGTCCGACTCCCCCGGGGTTCACAGATACGCAGTATTTT.

The V gene is TRBV10-2, the J gene TRBJ2-7, with 7 positions matching TRBD1. The germline gives CDR1 WSHSY, CDR2 SAAADI. This CDR3 contains 11 residues. With 8 bases clipped from V and 4 bases from J, the junction kept 2 bases outside the gene matches. DNA of the CDR3: TGCGCCAGCGGGACAGATTACGAGCAGTACTTC. This encodes CASGTDYEQYF.